A single TCR beta chain is shown here with its context. This sample is part of a study of blood T cell repertoires in COVID-19. Study-wide background: Collection of acute and convalescent COVID-19 samples took place in the United States, Italy and Spain. From T cells, B-cell-depleted T cells, or PBMCs came the material, which was cDNA or gDNA.

Per the authors' pipeline: Estimation of nucleated cell counts relied on the amplification of reference gene primers. Method: immunoSEQ multiplex PCR; TCRdb's copy keeps in-frame clones and lacks some. V and J calls and clone size are as listed in that table; D and trimming were resolved from the DNA. The repertoire holds about 67,000 clones, with 85% to 90% as singletons. The V segment lost 6 bases and the J segment 7 bases; nucleotides outside the gene matches: 10. Germline V CDR1 and CDR2: MNHEY, SMNVEV (reference sequence). The CDR3 is made up of 16 amino acids. The V gene is TRBV27, the J gene TRBJ1-6, with TRBD1 identical over 9 bases. Sequences were obtained from peripheral blood. This TCR was recovered from a woman aged 55-75 years with acute or convalescent COVID-19. CDR3 nucleotide sequence: TGTGCCAGCAGATCCGGGACAGGGCTAGCGAATTCACCCCTCCACTTT. Amino acid sequence: CASRSGTGLANSPLHF.